A single sample is the source of the 27 T cell receptor beta chains below, sequenced in a study of T cells in women clearing cervical HPV infection. Measured with immunoSEQ multiplex PCR; TCRdb has only the in-frame clones, and not every one. The table lists around 44,000 clones. The sample comprised blood buffy coat. The receptors stem from a woman aged 18 to 75 with a cervical HPV16 infection that either progressed to CIN3+ or cleared (not recorded which).

With respect to this clone: The CDR3 extends 3 residues past the end of the read, so its final part is completed from the germline J gene. V usage is TRBV2 and J usage is TRBJ2-1, with D perhaps matching TRBD1 (6 bases). This CDR3 is 15 amino acids long. Germline CDR1 reads SNHLY; CDR2 reads FYNNEI. V was clipped by 9 bases and J by 3 bases, with 18 bases between them. The DNA read from the CDR3 is TGTGCCAGTTGCGATGCAGGGGCCCGCTACAATGAG. Amino acids: CASCDAGARYNE. The whole CDR3 sequence reads CASCDAGARYNEQFF.

Regarding this clone: The read halts 3 residues ahead of the CDR3 end, with the missing end drawn from the germline J gene. V and J are TRBV19 and TRBJ1-6; 7 positions agree with TRBD1. V lost 1 base, J lost 7 bases, and 4 bases stayed unmatched. The CDR3 contains 15 residues. Germline V CDR1 and CDR2: LNHDA, SQIVND (reference sequence). The sequenced part of the CDR3 DNA is TGTGCCAGTAGTATAGGGCAGGGGGACAATTCACCC. Protein sequence: CASSIGQGDNSP. From start to end, the CDR3 is CASSIGQGDNSPLHF.

Concerning this clone itself: The CDR3 goes on 3 residues after the read ends, and that part is filled in from the germline J gene. The genes are TRBV4-1 and TRBJ1-5; D perhaps matches TRBD1 (5 bases). This CDR3 comprises 15 residues. Deletions cut 2 bases from V and 3 bases from J, with 11 bases between. Germline assignment: CDR1 MGHRA and CDR2 YSYEKL. The covered CDR3 bases are TGCGCCAGCAGCCAACCGGACAAGTACAATCAGCCC. Translated, it gives CASSQPDKYNQP. The whole CDR3 protein is CASSQPDKYNQPQHF.

The CDR3: CASNHSPGLNGYTF. The covered CDR3 bases are TGTGCCAGCAACCACTCCCCAGGGCTCAATGGC. The chain recombines TRBV7-9 with TRBJ1-2, with D perhaps TRBD1 (5 bases). The read ends 3 residues shy of where the CDR3 ends; the end is completed using the germline J gene. CDR1 SEHNR and CDR2 FQNEAQ come from the germline V gene (reference sequence). This CDR3 contains 14 residues. V was pared by 7 bases and J by 6 bases, with 18 bases between.

On this clone itself: The CDR3 goes on 3 residues after the read ends, and that part is filled in from the germline J gene. V usage is TRBV18 and J usage is TRBJ1-1; TRBD1 is a possible D gene (5 bases). V was trimmed by 4 bases and J by 0 bases, leaving 12 bases between them. The CDR3 loop spans 15 amino acids. In germline, CDR1 is KGHSH, CDR2 LQKENI. Incomplete CDR3 DNA: TGTGCCAGCTCACGAGGGGCCCTCCTGAACACTGAA. This sequence encodes CASSRGALLNTE. The whole CDR3 protein is CASSRGALLNTEAFF.

As for this clone: Read sequence stops 3 residues before the CDR3 end, and the germline J gene provides the missing end. The V gene is TRBV7-9, the J gene TRBJ1-1, with a weak D call TRBD1 (6 bases). The V gene's germline CDR1 is SEHNR and CDR2 FQNEAQ (reference sequence). The CDR3 totals 14 residues. CDR3 DNA (partial): TGTGCCAGCAGCTTAGACCGGGGGCGGGGGGAA. Its protein product is CASSLDRGRGE. The whole CDR3 reads CASSLDRGRGEAFF.

A remark on this clone: The sequenced fragment ends 3 residues before the CDR3 boundary, so the rest is inferred from the germline J gene. This rearrangement joins TRBV6-1 to TRBJ2-1; no firm D call. V gave up 1 base and J gave up 3 bases, with 10 bases separating them. The CDR3 spans 15 residues. Germline CDR1 reads MNHNS; CDR2 reads SASEGT. The CDR3 loop reads CASSEEGLGYNEQFF. CDR3 DNA (partial): TGTGCCAGCAGTGAAGAAGGGTTAGGCTACAATGAG.

Details on this clone: Sequencing ends 3 residues short of the CDR3 end; the germline J gene provides the rest. The gene calls are TRBV5-1 and TRBJ2-3; a weak D match, TRBD2 (6 bases). V was cut by 2 bases and J by 3 bases, with 13 bases left in between. The CDR3 covers 15 residues. Looked up from germline, CDR1 is SGHRS and CDR2 is YFSETQ. The CDR3 sequence: CASSLGGDGTDTQYF. CDR3 DNA, as far as it was read: TGCGCCAGCAGCTTAGGAGGGGATGGAACAGATACG.

Regarding this clone: The read halts 3 residues ahead of the CDR3 end, with the missing end drawn from the germline J gene. This chain uses TRBV10-2 with TRBJ2-2, with D hard to call. The CDR3 totals 13 residues. Trimming pared 3 bases from V and 4 bases from J, leaving 6 bases between. The germline V gene encodes CDR1 WSHSY and CDR2 SAAADI. The part of the CDR3 DNA that was read is TGCGCCAGCAGTGATCACAGCACCGGGGAG. This translates into CASSDHSTGE. The complete CDR3 sequence is CASSDHSTGELFF.

Comment on this clone: The read is 3 residues too short to cover the CDR3 end, so that end is filled in from the germline J gene. The rearrangement links TRBV18 to TRBJ1-5, with TRBD1 matching over 10 bases. Germline loops: CDR1 KGHSH, CDR2 LQKENI. The CDR3 loop spans 17 amino acids. V lost 4 bases and J lost 5; bases outside the gene matches: 11. The chain's CDR3 is CASSRIPGQGWDQPQHF. The sequenced part of the CDR3 DNA is TGTGCCAGCTCACGAATACCGGGACAGGGGTGGGATCAGCCC.

On this clone itself: From the germline J gene comes the end of the CDR3, since the read stops 3 residues before it. The chain couples TRBV4-1 to TRBJ1-4, with a possible D match to TRBD1 (5 bases). V was clipped by 0 bases and J by 4 bases, with 12 bases between them. The CDR3 runs to 16 residues. CDR1 is MGHRA and CDR2 is YSYEKL in the germline V gene. Partial CDR3 DNA: TGCGCCAGCAGCCAAGATCCAGGGAGCTTTAATGAAAAA. Residues: CASSQDPGSFNEK. The complete CDR3 protein is CASSQDPGSFNEKLFF.

As to this clone: The observed sequence ends 3 residues before the CDR3 terminus, with the missing tail filled in from the germline J gene. This chain uses TRBV10-3 with TRBJ2-7, with D perhaps matching TRBD1 (5 bases). Germline assignment: CDR1 ENHRY and CDR2 SYGVKD. This CDR3 region has 14 residues. V dropped 2 bases and J dropped 5 bases, with 13 bases sitting between them. The CDR3 reads CAISEPQGGDEQYF. Partial CDR3 DNA: TGTGCCATCAGTGAGCCCCAGGGTGGGGACGAG.

On this clone itself: From the germline J gene comes the end of the CDR3, since the read stops 3 residues before it. The chain carries TRBV6-1 and TRBJ1-5; D ambiguous. The germline V gene encodes CDR1 MNHNS and CDR2 SASEGT. V lost 2 bases, J lost 5 bases, and 7 bases lay in between. The CDR3 runs 13 residues. The DNA read from the CDR3 is TGTGCCAGCAGTGAAAGCGATTATCAGCCC. It codes for CASSESDYQP. The whole CDR3 is CASSESDYQPQHF.

To note about this clone: Sequencing ends 3 residues short of the CDR3 end; the germline J gene provides the rest. J is TRBJ1-1 and V is TRBV4-1; D is possibly TRBD1 (6 bases). V lost 1 base and J lost 3, with 12 bases in between. This CDR3 has 15 residues. Germline values: CDR1 MGHRA, CDR2 YSYEKL. The sequenced CDR3 bases are TGCGCCAGCAGCCAAGGGGCGTCAGGGGACACTGAA. It yields the protein CASSQGASGDTE. The full CDR3 protein reads CASSQGASGDTEAFF.

With respect to this clone: The read ends 3 residues shy of where the CDR3 ends; the end is completed using the germline J gene. This chain connects TRBV20-1 to TRBJ2-7; 7 nucleotides line up with TRBD2. After removal of 3 bases from V and 2 bases from J, the junction contained 1 base not matched to a gene. CDR3 size: 12 residues. Germline CDR1 DFQATT, CDR2 SNEGSKA (reference sequence). The CDR3 loop reads CSASAGAYEQYF. The CDR3 DNA, read in part, is TGCAGTGCTAGTGCGGGGGCCTACGAG.

Details on this clone: The read ends 3 residues before the CDR3 terminus; that terminus is restored from the germline J gene. This chain links TRBV18 with TRBJ1-1; 10 positions match TRBD1. The CDR3 runs 16 residues. Germline values: CDR1 KGHSH, CDR2 LQKENI. Trimming removed 4 bases from V and 0 bases from J; junction bases left unmatched: 5. The part of the CDR3 DNA that was read is TGTGCCAGCTCACTCGGGACAGGGGACATGAACACTGAA. This translates into CASSLGTGDMNTE. The full CDR3 protein reads CASSLGTGDMNTEAFF.

On this clone itself: Read coverage stops 3 residues before the CDR3 terminus; the germline J gene supplies the remainder. The rearrangement uses TRBV4-2 and TRBJ2-3; possibly TRBD2 for D (7 bases). V gave up 4 bases and J gave up 5 bases, with 16 bases separating them. Germline V gene data show CDR1 as LGHNA and CDR2 as YNFKEQ. The CDR3 sequence is 15 residues long. CDR3 DNA, as far as it was read: TGTGCCAGCAGCCCCCGATGGGGGGGCCGAGATACG. Its translation: CASSPRWGGRDT. The complete CDR3 sequence is CASSPRWGGRDTQYF.

Comment on this clone: The observed sequence ends 3 residues before the CDR3 terminus, with the missing tail filled in from the germline J gene. The chain employs TRBV10-3 and TRBJ1-1; TRBD1 might be the D (5 bases). Trimming pared 4 bases from V and 6 bases from J, leaving 12 bases between. The CDR3 is 13 residues long. Looked up from germline, CDR1 is ENHRY and CDR2 is SYGVKD. The sequenced part of the CDR3 DNA is TGTGCCATCAGTGCGGGGGGAAACGCTGAA. Translating gives CAISAGGNAE. The whole CDR3 region reads CAISAGGNAEAFF.

As concerns this clone: The CDR3 end is not reached by the read, which stops 3 residues before it; the germline J gene fills it in. V and J are TRBV5-1 and TRBJ2-3, with D possibly TRBD1 on 6 matching bases. V shed 2 bases and J shed 1 base, with 14 bases lying between them. The CDR3 is 16 residues long. CDR1 is SGHRS and CDR2 is YFSETQ in the germline V gene. CDR3 loop: CASSLLRGTGTDTQYF. Partial CDR3 DNA: TGCGCCAGCAGCTTACTCAGGGGCACTGGCACAGATACG.

Regarding this clone: From the germline J gene comes the end of the CDR3, since the read stops 3 residues before it. The genes are TRBV6-1 and TRBJ2-1; 7 nucleotides line up with TRBD1. CDR1 is MNHNS, CDR2 SASEGT, per germline. The CDR3 runs to 15 residues. The V segment lost 1 base and the J segment 6 bases; nucleotides outside the gene matches: 6. The CDR3 loop reads CASSEGQGSSNEQFF. CDR3 DNA (partial): TGTGCCAGCAGTGAAGGACAGGGTTCATCCAATGAG.

Regarding this clone: The CDR3 end falls 3 residues outside the read, so it is completed with the germline J gene. V usage is TRBV10-2 and J usage is TRBJ1-2, with 8 bases lining up with TRBD1. CDR3 length: 18 amino acids. Germline loops: CDR1 WSHSY, CDR2 SAAADI. The ends lost 3 bases at V and 0 bases at J; junction bases unmatched: 12. This CDR3 reads CASSDIFMWGQANYGYTF. CDR3 DNA (partial): TGCGCCAGCAGTGACATTTTTATGTGGGGACAGGCTAACTATGGC.

Remarks on this clone: Read sequence stops 3 residues before the CDR3 end, and the germline J gene provides the missing end. V is TRBV7-7 and J is TRBJ2-3; perhaps TRBD2 as D (6 bases). This CDR3 has 16 residues. Germline V lookup: CDR1 SSHAT, CDR2 FNYEAQ (reference sequence). The V and J ends lost 5 bases and 0 bases respectively, with 15 bases between them. CDR3 bases read: TGTGCCAGCAGCCCCGCCGGGGGTACCAGCACAGATACG. Protein product: CASSPAGGTSTDT. The CDR3, in full, reads CASSPAGGTSTDTQYF.

With respect to this clone: Coverage ceases 3 residues before the CDR3 finishes, and the germline J gene fills in the end. This chain uses TRBV5-6 with TRBJ1-2; D unresolved. V lost 2 bases and J 2 bases, leaving 7 bases between the germline ends. Germline V gives CDR1 SGHDT, CDR2 YYEEEE. This CDR3 has 13 residues. The chain's CDR3 is CASSFDGNYGYTF. Incomplete CDR3 DNA: TGTGCCAGCAGCTTCGACGGGAACTATGGC.

A word on this clone: The CDR3 end is not reached by the read, which stops 3 residues before it; the germline J gene fills it in. The chain carries TRBV20-1 and TRBJ2-1, with D perhaps TRBD2 (5 bases). The germline CDR1 and CDR2 sequences are DFQATT and SNEGSKA (reference sequence). Trimming took 3 bases from V and 2 from J, leaving 14 bases between them. The CDR3 contains 15 residues. CDR3 bases read: TGCAGTGCTAGCCTTTGGCGGGTGGCCTACAATGAG. This gives the protein CSASLWRVAYNE. From start to end, the CDR3 is CSASLWRVAYNEQFF.

On this clone itself: The DNA ends 3 residues before the CDR3 does, and the rest of the CDR3 is filled in from the germline J gene. This chain joins TRBV20-1 and TRBJ1-1; D is uncertain. This CDR3 has 14 residues. With 2 bases removed from V and 1 base from J, the gap between germline ends came to 11 bases. Germline assignment: CDR1 DFQATT and CDR2 SNEGSKA (reference sequence). The CDR3 here is CSARYLSRNTEAFF. The CDR3 bases that were read are TGCAGTGCTAGATACCTAAGTAGGAACACTGAA.

Regarding this clone: The missing CDR3 end, 3 residues past where the read stops, is filled in from the germline J gene. This rearrangement joins TRBV2 to TRBJ1-2; possible D gene TRBD1, 6 bases. Deletions cut 2 bases from V and 5 bases from J, with 15 bases between. The CDR3 runs 15 residues. The germline V gene encodes CDR1 SNHLY and CDR2 FYNNEI. Incomplete CDR3 DNA: TGTGCCAGCAGTGAACGGCAGACAGGAACTTATGGC. Translated: CASSERQTGTYG. The entire CDR3 is CASSERQTGTYGYTF.

Regarding this clone: The read terminates 3 residues before the CDR3 end, so the remaining end is supplied by the germline J gene. This sequence joins TRBV20-1 and TRBJ2-4, with 9 bases matching TRBD2. This CDR3 region has 19 residues. With 0 bases clipped from V and 0 bases from J, the junction kept 12 bases outside the gene matches. The germline CDR1 and CDR2 sequences are DFQATT and SNEGSKA (reference sequence). CDR3 DNA, as far as it was read: TGCAGTGCTAGAGACCCTAGCGGGGTAGGAGCCCGAGCCAAAAACATT. Translating gives CSARDPSGVGARAKNI. The whole CDR3 protein is CSARDPSGVGARAKNIQYF.